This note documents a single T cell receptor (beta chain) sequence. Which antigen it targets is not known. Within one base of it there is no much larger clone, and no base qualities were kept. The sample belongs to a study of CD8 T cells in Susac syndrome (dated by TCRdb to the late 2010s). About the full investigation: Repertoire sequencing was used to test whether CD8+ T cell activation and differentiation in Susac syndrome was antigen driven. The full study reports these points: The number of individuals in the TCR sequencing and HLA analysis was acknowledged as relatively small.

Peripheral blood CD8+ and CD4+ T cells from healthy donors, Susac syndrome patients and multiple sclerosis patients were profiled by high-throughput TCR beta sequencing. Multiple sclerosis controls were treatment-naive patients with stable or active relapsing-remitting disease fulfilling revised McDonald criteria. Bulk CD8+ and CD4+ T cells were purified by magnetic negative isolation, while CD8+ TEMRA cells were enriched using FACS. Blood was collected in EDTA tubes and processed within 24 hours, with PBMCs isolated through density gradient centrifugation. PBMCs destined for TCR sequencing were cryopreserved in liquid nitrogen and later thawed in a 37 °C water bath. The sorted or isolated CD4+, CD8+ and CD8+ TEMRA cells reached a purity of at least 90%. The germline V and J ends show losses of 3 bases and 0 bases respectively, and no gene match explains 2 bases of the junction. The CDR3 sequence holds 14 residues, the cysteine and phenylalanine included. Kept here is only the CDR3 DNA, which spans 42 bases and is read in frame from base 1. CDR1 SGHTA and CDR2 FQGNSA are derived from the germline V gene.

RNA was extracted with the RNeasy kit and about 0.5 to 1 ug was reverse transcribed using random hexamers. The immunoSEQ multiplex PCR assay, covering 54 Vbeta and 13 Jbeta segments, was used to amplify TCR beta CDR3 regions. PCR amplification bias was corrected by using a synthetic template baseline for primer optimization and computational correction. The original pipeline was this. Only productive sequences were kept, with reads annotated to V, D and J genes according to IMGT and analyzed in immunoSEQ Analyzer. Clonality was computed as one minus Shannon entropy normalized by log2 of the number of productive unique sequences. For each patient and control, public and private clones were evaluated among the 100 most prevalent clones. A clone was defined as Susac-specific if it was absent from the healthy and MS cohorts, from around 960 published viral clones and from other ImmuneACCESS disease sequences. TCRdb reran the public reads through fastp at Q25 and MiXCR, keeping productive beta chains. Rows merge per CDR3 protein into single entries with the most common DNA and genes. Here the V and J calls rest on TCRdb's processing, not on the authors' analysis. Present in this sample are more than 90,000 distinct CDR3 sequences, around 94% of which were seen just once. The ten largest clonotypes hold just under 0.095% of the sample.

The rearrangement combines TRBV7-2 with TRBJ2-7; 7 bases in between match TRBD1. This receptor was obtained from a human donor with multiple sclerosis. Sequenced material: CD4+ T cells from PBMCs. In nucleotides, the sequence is TGTGCCAGCAGCTTCGACAGGGACTCCTACGAGCAGTACTTC. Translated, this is CASSFDRDSYEQYF.